Listed below are T cell receptor beta chains from one sample, sequenced in a study of a mutant IDH1 vaccine in newly diagnosed glioma. Assay: immunoSEQ multiplex PCR; the TCRdb copy retains only in-frame clones and omits some. The sample includes some 42,000 clones, 80% to 90% of them seen just once. Their antigen targets remain unknown. This sample comprised PBMCs, obtained from a glioma patient whose treatment included an IDH1 peptide vaccine. Every receptor here comes from a man aged 35-49 years with glioma. CDR3s include the opening cysteine and the closing phenylalanine or tryptophan. D genes are given only for firm matches. Expanded clones are given a class, and other clones once, few, many or no size at all.

J gene | clone size | D gene | V gene | CDR3 protein | CDR3 DNA
TRBJ2-1 | . | TRBD2 | TRBV10-2 | CASRLAPNVDEQFF | TGCGCCAGCAGACTAGCGCCAAATGTGGATGAGCAGTTCTTC
TRBJ2-3 | . | . | TRBV4-2 | CASSQARLTDTQYF | TGTGCCAGCAGCCAAGCCCGTCTCACGGATACGCAGTATTTT
TRBJ2-7 | . | TRBD2 | TRBV5-1 | CASSLEREGYEQYF | TGCGCCAGCAGCTTGGAGCGGGAGGGTTACGAGCAGTACTTC
TRBJ2-2 | once | . | TRBV19 | CASSPTLNTGELFF | TGTGCCAGTAGTCCTACTTTGAACACCGGGGAGCTGTTTTTT
TRBJ1-5 | medium-sized | . | TRBV19 | CASLQGNQPQHF | TGTGCCAGTCTTCAGGGGAATCAGCCCCAGCATTTT
TRBJ1-2 | . | . | TRBV5-1 | CATKEGTGDYGYTF | TGCGCCACCAAGGAGGGGACGGGGGACTATGGCTACACCTTC
TRBJ2-6 | . | . | TRBV4-3 | CASSIPVGSQSRANVLTF | TGCGCCAGCAGCATCCCGGTAGGGTCACAAAGTCGGGCCAACGTCCTGACTTTC
TRBJ1-1 | . | . | TRBV25-1 | CASSEWPENTEAFF | TGTGCCAGCAGTGAATGGCCAGAGAACACTGAAGCTTTCTTT
TRBJ2-7 | once | TRBD1 | TRBV28 | CASSRQGATYEQYF | TGTGCCAGCAGTAGACAGGGGGCGACCTACGAGCAGTACTTC
TRBJ2-1 | once | . | TRBV4-3 | CASAKRLAGFSSYNEQFF | TGCGCCAGCGCGAAACGACTGGCAGGGTTTAGCTCCTACAATGAGCAGTTCTTC
TRBJ2-5 | . | . | TRBV11-1 | CASSLAQYQETQYF | TGTGCCAGCAGCTTAGCGCAGTACCAAGAGACCCAGTACTTC
TRBJ2-7 | . | . | TRBV7-9 | CASSPLDEQYF | TGTGCCAGCAGCCCACTCGACGAGCAGTACTTC
TRBJ2-3 | . | TRBD2 | TRBV7-8 | CASSSPGTSGIVGTDTQYF | TGTGCCAGCAGCTCACCCGGGACTAGCGGGATTGTTGGCACAGATACGCAGTATTTT
TRBJ1-1 | . | . | TRBV19 | CASTPQAFGHTEAFF | TGTGCCAGTACCCCCCAGGCATTTGGGCACACTGAAGCTTTCTTT
TRBJ2-4 | . | . | TRBV21-1 | CASTLSMTKNIQYF | TGTGCCAGCACATTGAGCATGACCAAAAACATTCAGTACTTC
TRBJ2-7 | . | . | TRBV7-2 | CASSLELRYEQYF | TGTGCCAGCAGCTTGGAGTTAAGGTACGAGCAGTACTTC
TRBJ2-1 | once | TRBD2 | TRBV5-1 | CASTRSPTGTSNSYEQFF | TGCGCCAGCACCCGATCTCCGACCGGGACTAGTAACTCCTATGAGCAGTTCTTC
TRBJ2-5 | . | TRBD2 | TRBV4-2 | CASSQGAGVGETQYF | TGTGCCAGCAGCCAAGGTGCGGGAGTCGGGGAGACCCAGTACTTC
TRBJ1-1 | few | TRBD1 | TRBV6-5 | CASISDREAAFF | TGTGCCAGCATAAGCGACAGGGAGGCAGCTTTCTTT
TRBJ2-7 | . | . | TRBV7-9 | CASSLFDIPEQYF | TGTGCCAGCAGCTTATTTGACATCCCCGAGCAGTACTTC
TRBJ1-2 | . | . | TRBV29-1 | CSVLPSSNYGYTF | TGCAGCGTTCTCCCGTCTTCTAACTATGGCTACACCTTC
TRBJ2-7 | . | . | TRBV29-1 | CSVESAGRGNEQYF | TGCAGCGTTGAAAGTGCGGGTCGGGGGAACGAGCAGTACTTC
TRBJ1-4 | few | TRBD1 | TRBV7-2 | CASSLGQGAEKLFF | TGTGCCAGCAGCCTTGGACAGGGTGCGGAAAAACTGTTTTTT
TRBJ1-2 | . | . | TRBV12-2 | CASRPPRDRGLGGYTF | TGTGCAAGTCGCCCCCCCCGGGACAGGGGGCTGGGTGGCTACACCTTC
TRBJ2-3 | once | . | TRBV5-1 | CASSFAGLADTQYF | TGCGCCAGCAGCTTCGCGGGATTGGCGGATACGCAGTATTTT
TRBJ2-2 | . | TRBD2 | TRBV5-1 | CASSLSLAGGSGGELFF | TGCGCCAGCAGCTTGTCCCTAGCGGGAGGGTCCGGCGGGGAGCTGTTTTTT
TRBJ2-1 | . | . | TRBV5-1 | CASSEASTRGGYNEQFF | TGCGCCAGCAGCGAAGCTAGCACAAGGGGGGGCTACAATGAGCAGTTCTTC
TRBJ2-5 | once | TRBD2 | TRBV6-5 | CASSPGGIKETQYF | TGTGCCAGCAGTCCCGGGGGGATAAAAGAGACCCAGTACTTC
TRBJ1-3 | . | . | TRBV5-6 | CASSFWGNTIYF | TGTGCCAGCAGCTTCTGGGGAAACACCATATATTTT
TRBJ2-3 | . | . | TRBV5-1 | CASSSGTDTQYF | TGCGCCAGCAGCTCCGGCACAGATACGCAGTATTTT
TRBJ2-7 | . | . | TRBV21-1 | CASSKHNRGLNYEQYF | TGTGCCAGCAGCAAACACAACAGGGGGCTCAACTACGAGCAGTACTTC
TRBJ2-3 | . | . | TRBV5-4 | CASSLDSRRTDTQYF | TGTGCCAGCAGCTTGGATTCGCGGCGCACAGATACGCAGTATTTT
TRBJ1-5 | . | TRBD1 | TRBV19 | CASTITGDSNQPQHF | TGTGCCAGTACCATCACAGGGGATAGCAATCAGCCCCAGCATTTT
TRBJ2-7 | . | TRBD2 | TRBV28 | CASSLSVWLAGAYEQYF | TGTGCCAGCAGTTTATCTGTCTGGCTAGCGGGAGCTTACGAGCAGTACTTC
TRBJ2-3 | . | TRBD2 | TRBV9 | CASRKTSGRTDTQYF | TGTGCCAGCAGGAAAACTAGCGGGCGCACAGATACGCAGTATTTT
TRBJ2-5 | . | . | TRBV6-4 | CASSPMAGIQETQYF | TGTGCCAGCAGTCCTATGGCAGGGATTCAAGAGACCCAGTACTTC
TRBJ1-2 | . | . | TRBV25-1 | CASSALRLGGYTF | TGTGCCAGCAGTGCTCTTCGGCTGGGTGGCTACACCTTC
TRBJ2-5 | . | TRBD2 | TRBV7-3 | CASSSGSGRQETQYF | TGTGCCAGCAGCTCTGGAAGCGGGAGGCAAGAGACCCAGTACTTC
TRBJ2-4 | . | . | TRBV4-1 | CASSPQWGAGNIQYF | TGCGCCAGCAGCCCTCAATGGGGCGCGGGAAACATTCAGTACTTC
TRBJ1-3 | . | . | TRBV28 | CASSFKGLGTIYF | TGTGCCAGCAGTTTTAAGGGTTTAGGCACCATATATTTT
TRBJ2-7 | . | TRBD2 | TRBV5-1 | CASSLVAAGGGHEQYF | TGCGCCAGCAGCTTGGTAGCGGCGGGAGGTGGACACGAGCAGTACTTC
TRBJ2-5 | . | . | TRBV6-4 | CASSDFWGETQYF | TGTGCCAGCAGTGACTTTTGGGGGGAGACCCAGTACTTC
TRBJ2-7 | . | . | TRBV5-1 | CASSPYGDGPTYEQYF | TGCGCCAGCAGCCCTTACGGGGACGGACCTACCTACGAGCAGTACTTC
TRBJ2-1 | . | TRBD2 | TRBV9 | CASSPLAGVMDEQFF | TGTGCCAGCAGCCCACTAGCGGGAGTCATGGATGAGCAGTTCTTC
TRBJ2-4 | . | TRBD2 | TRBV5-4 | CASSRDYSAKNIQYF | TGTGCCAGCAGCAGGGACTACAGCGCCAAAAACATTCAGTACTTC
TRBJ1-2 | once | . | TRBV11-2 | CASSSQFNYGYTF | TGTGCCAGCAGCTCTCAGTTTAACTATGGCTACACCTTC
TRBJ2-7 | once | . | TRBV4-2 | CASSQEGYEQYF | TGTGCCAGCAGCCAAGAAGGCTACGAGCAGTACTTC
TRBJ2-3 | . | . | TRBV25-1 | CASSEGSSAPTDTQYF | TGTGCCAGCAGTGAAGGGTCTAGCGCACCAACAGATACGCAGTATTTT
TRBJ2-7 | once | TRBD1 | TRBV7-9 | CASSSGQGSSYEQYF | TGTGCCAGCAGCTCGGGACAGGGTTCTTCCTACGAGCAGTACTTC
TRBJ2-5 | . | TRBD1 | TRBV5-4 | CASSRQGAAETQYF | TGTGCCAGCAGCCGTCAGGGGGCGGCCGAGACCCAGTACTTC
TRBJ2-7 | . | TRBD1 | TRBV28 | CASRPMGTGVYEQYF | TGTGCCAGCAGGCCGATGGGGACAGGGGTCTACGAGCAGTACTTC
TRBJ2-7 | . | . | TRBV19 | CASSIRGTEQYF | TGTGCCAGTAGTATAAGGGGGACCGAGCAGTACTTC
TRBJ1-3 | once | . | TRBV7-2 | CASSPGGGPSGNTIYF | TGTGCCAGCAGCCCCGGCGGGGGGCCCTCTGGAAACACCATATATTTT
TRBJ2-7 | . | . | TRBV27 | CASSLGQSYEQYF | TGTGCCAGCAGTTTAGGGCAGTCCTACGAGCAGTACTTC
TRBJ2-7 | . | TRBD2 | TRBV6-5 | CASSSVLAAREQYF | TGTGCCAGCAGTTCAGTGCTAGCGGCGAGGGAGCAGTACTTC
TRBJ2-7 | . | TRBD2 | TRBV4-2 | CASSQARLAGYEQYF | TGTGCCAGCAGCCAAGCGAGACTAGCGGGGTACGAGCAGTACTTC
TRBJ2-7 | once | . | TRBV15 | CATSRARVGYEQYF | TGTGCCACCAGCAGAGCTAGGGTTGGTTACGAGCAGTACTTC
TRBJ2-3 | . | . | TRBV7-2 | CASSMTYADTQYF | TGTGCCAGCAGCATGACTTACGCAGATACGCAGTATTTT
TRBJ2-5 | . | TRBD2 | TRBV5-1 | CASSLATGGETQYF | TGCGCCAGCAGCTTGGCCACGGGAGGGGAGACCCAGTACTTC